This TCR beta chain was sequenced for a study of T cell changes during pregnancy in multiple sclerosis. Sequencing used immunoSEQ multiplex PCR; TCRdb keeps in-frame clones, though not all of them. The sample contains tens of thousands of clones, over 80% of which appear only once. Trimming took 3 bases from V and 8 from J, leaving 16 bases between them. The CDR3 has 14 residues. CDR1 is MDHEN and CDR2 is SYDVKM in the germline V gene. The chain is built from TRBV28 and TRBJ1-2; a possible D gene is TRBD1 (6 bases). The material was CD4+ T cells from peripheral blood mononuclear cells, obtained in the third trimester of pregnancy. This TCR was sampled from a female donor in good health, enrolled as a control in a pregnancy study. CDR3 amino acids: CASSFSQGQGGYTF. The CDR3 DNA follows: TGTGCCAGCAGTTTTTCCCAGGGGCAGGGAGGCTACACCTTC.